This note documents a single TCR beta chain sequence. Its antigen remains unknown. Coculture of mixed lymphocyte reaction cells was performed at 37°C for less than seven days. These data belong to a study of siplizumab effects on memory and regulatory T cells. Repertoires were generated with immunoSEQ multiplex PCR, while TCRdb's copy carries only in-frame clones and drops some. The repertoire holds roughly 14,000 clones, about 47% seen once, with approximately 8.5% in the top ten. CDR3 length: 11 amino acids. The V gene's germline CDR1 is MNHNY and CDR2 SVGAGI (reference sequence). With 4 bases removed from V and 6 bases from J, the gap between germline ends came to 7 bases.

The chain recombines TRBV6-6 with TRBJ2-7; possibly TRBD1 or TRBD2 for D (5 bases each). The sample consisted of CFSE-low (dividing) CD4+ T cells sorted from an allogeneic mixed lymphocyte reaction. The receptor was isolated from a human donor in good health; the cells came from an allogeneic mixed lymphocyte reaction. CDR3 region: CASSSGREQYF. CDR3 nucleotides: TGTGCCAGCAGTTCGGGGCGCGAGCAGTACTTC.